This TCR beta chain was sequenced for a study of cytomegalovirus exposure and HLA in healthy donors. Study background: Across a few hundred genotyped donors, around 80% landed in the Caucasian-associated ancestry cluster.

Sampled while nominally healthy, donors likely had unrecorded immune exposures. Study-level findings and limits: TCR beta V- and J-gene trimming, according to a later analysis, was linked to a missense DCLRE1C variant. Among TCR beta chains, those listed as cytomegalovirus-associated numbered some 160.

The primer mix had 60 Vbeta and 13 Jbeta primers. Assay: immunoSEQ multiplex PCR; the TCRdb copy retains only in-frame clones and omits some. Seen here are 100,000 or so clones, approximately 77% observed once, and the top ten hold 13% to 15%. A word on this clone: Its antigen is unknown.

The source is a male donor in good health and CMV-seropositive. The sample was PBMCs.

The CDR3 here is CASSLASRPDEQFF. CDR3 DNA: TGTGCCAGCAGCTTAGCCTCTCGCCCAGATGAGCAGTTCTTC. This chain connects TRBV11-2 to TRBJ2-1, with no clear D. This CDR3 comprises 14 residues. Per the germline V gene, CDR1 is SGHAT and CDR2 is FQNNGV. The germline V and J ends were trimmed by 1 base and 8 bases, with 12 bases remaining between them.